The 25 T cell receptor beta chains below come from one sample, sequenced in a study of T cell responses to AZD1222 COVID-19 vaccine. The table came from immunoSEQ multiplex PCR; TCRdb's copy has only in-frame clones and leaves some out. Found here are 85,000 to 120,000 clones, around 90% of them singletons; the top ten hold about 5.4%. Specimen: peripheral blood, collected on day 0 of AZD1222 vaccination. These receptors came from an adult in good health.

V and J are TRBV3-1 (or the pseudogene TRBV3-2) and TRBJ2-5; D not certain. The CDR3 length is 11 residues. The germline V and J ends were trimmed by 6 bases and 4 bases, with 6 bases remaining between them. The germline V gene encodes CDR1 LGHDT and CDR2 YNNKEL (reference sequence). The CDR3 DNA sequence: TGTGCCAGCAGACTACTAGAGACCCAGTACTTC. It codes for CASRLLETQYF.

The J gene is TRBJ1-2, the V gene TRBV6-5; D possibly corresponds to TRBD1 (6 bases). In germline, CDR1 is MNHEY, CDR2 SVGAGI. The CDR3 totals 13 residues. V was clipped by 7 bases and J by 8 bases, with 17 bases between them. CDR3 in DNA: TGTGCCAGCATGAACACAGGGATCTACGGCTACACCTTC. This sequence encodes CASMNTGIYGYTF.

CDR3 in amino acids: CASSGDRGNSPLHF. The CDR3 bases are TGTGCCAGCAGCGGGGACAGGGGGAATTCACCCCTCCACTTT. The rearrangement joins TRBV5-6 to TRBJ1-6; 11 nucleotides match TRBD1. The V segment lost 4 bases and the J segment 7 bases; nucleotides outside the gene matches: 1. CDR3 length: 14 residues. Germline V gene data show CDR1 as SGHDT and CDR2 as YYEEEE.

This clone was seen just once. The chain is built from TRBV28 and TRBJ2-2; D gene uncertain. Germline V gene data show CDR1 as MDHEN and CDR2 as SYDVKM. The ends were cut back, 2 bases at V and 6 bases at J, with 16 bases in the middle. The CDR3 runs 16 residues. CDR3 in amino acids: CASSLPFLVVAGELFF. CDR3 sequence (DNA): TGTGCCAGCAGTTTACCTTTTTTAGTCGTGGCCGGGGAGCTGTTTTTT.

The V and J genes are TRBV5-1 and TRBJ1-2; 10 bases line up with TRBD1. Germline values: CDR1 SGHRS, CDR2 YFSETQ. Losses at the gene ends were 5 bases for V and 12 bases for J; bases not matched to a gene: 10. The CDR3 covers 13 residues. CDR3 loop: CASSYGDRGPDTF. CDR3 bases: TGCGCCAGCAGTTATGGCGACAGGGGGCCCGACACCTTC.

The chain uses TRBV7-2 and TRBJ1-2; 7 nucleotides line up with TRBD1. The CDR3 is 13 residues long. The junction had 5 bases not matched to a gene; V was cut back by 4 bases and J by 6 bases. Germline lookup yields CDR1 SGHTA and CDR2 FQGNSA. CDR3 in amino acids: CASSSGTVNGYTF. The CDR3 bases are TGTGCCAGCAGCTCCGGGACAGTAAATGGCTACACCTTC.

The V and J genes are TRBV27 and TRBJ2-7; D not resolved. Between the trimmed V and J ends, which lost 4 bases and 4 bases, there was a span of 17 bases. This CDR3 comprises 15 residues. CDR1 is MNHEY and CDR2 is SMNVEV in the germline V gene (reference sequence). CDR3 region: CASSSYPRVEYEQYF. Here the CDR3 DNA reads TGTGCCAGCAGTTCGTACCCACGGGTTGAATACGAGCAGTACTTC.

This clone was observed once. The rearrangement joins TRBV12-3 or TRBV12-4 to TRBJ2-5; D not resolved. The V gene lost 3 bases and the J gene lost 3 bases, with 8 bases spanning the gap. The length of the CDR3 is 13 residues. The CDR3 nucleotides read TGTGCCAGCAGTTTTGGCGAGGAAGAGACCCAGTACTTC. Translated, it gives CASSFGEEETQYF.

This chain connects TRBV6-4 to TRBJ1-3, with D unresolved. V was pared by 5 bases and J by 0 bases, with 8 bases between. CDR1 is MRHNA, CDR2 SNTAGT, per germline. CDR3 length equals 14 residues. CDR3 DNA sequence: TGTGCCAGCAGTCATGTCATCTCTGGAAACACCATATATTTT. Translating it yields CASSHVISGNTIYF.

The V and J genes are TRBV29-1 and TRBJ1-2; TRBD1 is a possible D gene (6 bases). Germline CDR1 and CDR2: SQVTM and ANQGSEA. The V gene lost 7 bases and the J gene lost 7 bases, with 16 bases spanning the gap. This CDR3 region has 12 residues. CDR3: CSGIGQSAGYTF. The CDR3 nucleotides are TGCAGCGGCATCGGACAGTCTGCTGGCTACACCTTC.

The gene calls are TRBV7-2 and TRBJ1-2; 7 positions agree with TRBD1. CDR3 length: 15 residues. V lost 5 bases, J lost 3 bases, and 9 bases stayed unmatched. Per germline, CDR1 SGHTA and CDR2 FQGNSA. The DNA for the CDR3 is TGTGCCAGCAGCCCCCACAGGGGCGCTGACTATGGCTACACCTTC. Encoded protein: CASSPHRGADYGYTF.

The V gene is TRBV5-1, the J gene TRBJ2-5; D gene unclear. Germline CDR1 reads SGHRS; CDR2 reads YFSETQ. V shed 3 bases and J shed 0 bases, with 3 bases lying between them. The CDR3 spans 12 residues. CDR3 bases: TGCGCCAGCAGCTGGTACCAAGAGACCCAGTACTTC. It is translated as CASSWYQETQYF.

The chain uses TRBV13 and TRBJ2-6; D is ambiguous. Trimming stripped 3 bases from V and 0 bases from J, with 15 bases between. Looked up from germline, CDR1 is PRHDT and CDR2 is FYEKMQ (reference sequence). The length of the CDR3 is 18 residues. DNA for the CDR3: TGTGCCAGCAGCTTGGGCCGGGCGGTGGGCTCTGGGGCCAACGTCCTGACTTTC. Amino acid sequence: CASSLGRAVGSGANVLTF.

The chain links TRBV10-3 to TRBJ1-4; a weak D match, TRBD1 (5 bases). The CDR3 length is 16 residues. The ends were cut back, 0 bases at V and 4 bases at J, with 12 bases in the middle. Per the germline V gene, CDR1 is ENHRY and CDR2 is SYGVKD. The CDR3 nucleotides read TGTGCCATCAGTGAGTCGGCAGGGTTCGGTAATGAAAAACTGTTTTTT. Protein product: CAISESAGFGNEKLFF.

The chain uses TRBV27 and TRBJ1-5, with 10 bases identical to TRBD1. Germline V gives CDR1 MNHEY, CDR2 SMNVEV (reference sequence). V lost 4 bases, J lost 8 bases, and 5 bases stayed unmatched. The CDR3 covers 14 residues. The CDR3 region is CASSSTGGVEPQHF. CDR3 DNA: TGTGCCAGCAGTTCGACAGGGGGCGTAGAGCCCCAGCATTTT.

The genes are TRBV21-1 and TRBJ1-5; TRBD1, the table's D call, lacks a check against the DNA. TRBV21-1 is listed as a pseudogene. The length of the CDR3 is 19 residues. The CDR3 DNA reads as TGTGCCAGTACGTGTACCTTGGGCAGGGGGCTTAGGAGCAATCAGCCCCAGCATTTT. Amino acid sequence: CASTCTLGRGLRSNQPQHF.

V is TRBV27 and J is TRBJ1-2, with D unresolved. The CDR3 extends over 15 amino acids. CDR1 and CDR2 (germline): MNHEY, SMNVEV (reference sequence). Trimming cost V 6 bases and J 5 bases, with 19 bases left between them. The CDR3 region has the DNA TGTGCCAGCAGGTCCCGGGTAGTAGATGGGTATGGCTACACCTTC. Protein sequence: CASRSRVVDGYGYTF.

The rearrangement joins TRBV11-2 to TRBJ1-4; D unresolved. V lost 5 bases and J lost 2, with 12 bases in between. CDR1 is SGHAT, CDR2 FQNNGV, per germline. The CDR3 runs to 15 residues. CDR3 nucleotides: TGTGCCAGCAGCCCCTCGAGGGCTACTAATGAAAAACTGTTTTTT. Protein: CASSPSRATNEKLFF.

The genes are TRBV6-5 and TRBJ1-2; 8 bases match TRBD1. Germline CDR1 MNHEY, CDR2 SVGAGI. The trim removed 6 bases at V and 4 bases at J, leaving 10 bases unmatched. CDR3 length: 15 amino acids. The CDR3 sequence is CASRLNRQGIYGYTF. The CDR3 nucleotides read TGTGCCAGCAGGTTAAACAGACAGGGGATCTATGGCTACACCTTC.

The gene calls are TRBV7-9 and TRBJ1-4; 7 positions match TRBD1. CDR1 and CDR2 (germline): SEHNR, FQNEAQ (reference sequence). Losses at the gene ends were 6 bases for V and 8 bases for J; bases not matched to a gene: 3. CDR3 length: 12 residues. CDR3 sequence: CASSRDSEKLFF. CDR3 in DNA: TGTGCCAGCAGTCGGGACAGCGAAAAACTGTTTTTT.

The chain links TRBV7-2 to TRBJ2-5; perhaps TRBD2 as D (5 bases). The V end lost 2 bases, the J end lost 5 bases, and 9 bases lay between the germline ends. This CDR3 is built from 13 residues. Germline values: CDR1 SGHTA, CDR2 FQGNSA. CDR3 bases: TGTGCCAGCAGCTTACAGGAGGTGGAGACCCAGTACTTC. This translates into CASSLQEVETQYF.

The chain's CDR3 is CATSREGQIYEQYF. The CDR3 DNA reads as TGTGCCACCAGCAGAGAGGGACAAATCTACGAGCAGTACTTC. The V gene is TRBV15, the J gene TRBJ2-7; D might be TRBD1 (6 bases). Per the germline V gene, CDR1 is LNHNV and CDR2 is YYDKDF (reference sequence). The CDR3 totals 14 residues. The germline V and J ends were trimmed by 0 bases and 3 bases, with 9 bases remaining between them.

The V call is TRBV29-1, the J call TRBJ2-7, with 7 bases that match TRBD1. With 6 bases clipped from V and 3 bases from J, the junction kept 5 bases outside the gene matches. Germline V gene sequence: CDR1 SQVTM, CDR2 ANQGSEA. The CDR3 spans 12 residues. The CDR3 region is CSVNRDSYEQYF. The CDR3 DNA sequence: TGCAGCGTCAACCGGGACAGCTACGAGCAGTACTTC.

This chain uses TRBV9 with TRBJ2-7, with 8 bases aligning to TRBD1. Losses at the gene ends were 2 bases for V and 6 bases for J; bases not matched to a gene: 4. The CDR3 has 13 amino acids. Germline V CDR1 and CDR2: SGDLS, YYNGEE. CDR3 sequence (DNA): TGTGCCAGCAGCGTGCAGGGGGCAGGCGAGCAGTACTTC. Protein product: CASSVQGAGEQYF.

This clone was seen many times. The genes are TRBV18 and TRBJ2-7; possibly TRBD1 for D (6 bases). From germline, CDR1 is KGHSH and CDR2 LQKENI. CDR3 length: 11 residues. V lost 5 bases, J lost 4 bases, and 6 bases lay in between. This CDR3 is CASSTGYEQYF. CDR3 DNA: TGTGCCAGCTCAACAGGGTACGAGCAGTACTTC.